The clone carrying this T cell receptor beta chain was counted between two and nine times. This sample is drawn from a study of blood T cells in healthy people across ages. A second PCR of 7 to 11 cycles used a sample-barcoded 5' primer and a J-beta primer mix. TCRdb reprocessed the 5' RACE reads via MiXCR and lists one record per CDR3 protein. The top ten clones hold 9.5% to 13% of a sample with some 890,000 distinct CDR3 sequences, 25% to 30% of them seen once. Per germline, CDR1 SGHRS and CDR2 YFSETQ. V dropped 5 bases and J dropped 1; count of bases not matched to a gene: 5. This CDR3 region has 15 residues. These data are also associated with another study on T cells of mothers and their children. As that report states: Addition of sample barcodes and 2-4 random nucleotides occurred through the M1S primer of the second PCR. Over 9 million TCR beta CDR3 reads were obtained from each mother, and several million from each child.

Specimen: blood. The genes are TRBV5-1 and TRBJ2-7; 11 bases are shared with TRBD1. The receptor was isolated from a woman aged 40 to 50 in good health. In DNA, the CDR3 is TGCGCCAGCAGAAAGGGACAGGGGGATTCCTACGAGCAGTACTTC. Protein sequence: CASRKGQGDSYEQYF.